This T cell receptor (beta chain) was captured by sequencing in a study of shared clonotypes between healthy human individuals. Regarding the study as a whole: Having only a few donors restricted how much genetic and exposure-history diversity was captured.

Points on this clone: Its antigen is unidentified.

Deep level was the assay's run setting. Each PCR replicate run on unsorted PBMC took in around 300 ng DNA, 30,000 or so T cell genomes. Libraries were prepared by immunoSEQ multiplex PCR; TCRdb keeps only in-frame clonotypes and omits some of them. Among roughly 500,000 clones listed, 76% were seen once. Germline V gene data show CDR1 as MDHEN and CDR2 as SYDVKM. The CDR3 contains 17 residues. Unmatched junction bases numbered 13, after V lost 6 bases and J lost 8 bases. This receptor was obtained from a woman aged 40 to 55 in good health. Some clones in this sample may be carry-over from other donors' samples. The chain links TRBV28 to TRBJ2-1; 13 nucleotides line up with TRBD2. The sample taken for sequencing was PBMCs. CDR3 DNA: TGTGCCAGCAGCCGGATGTCCGGGACTAGCGGGATTTATGAGCAGTTCTTC. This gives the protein CASSRMSGTSGIYEQFF.